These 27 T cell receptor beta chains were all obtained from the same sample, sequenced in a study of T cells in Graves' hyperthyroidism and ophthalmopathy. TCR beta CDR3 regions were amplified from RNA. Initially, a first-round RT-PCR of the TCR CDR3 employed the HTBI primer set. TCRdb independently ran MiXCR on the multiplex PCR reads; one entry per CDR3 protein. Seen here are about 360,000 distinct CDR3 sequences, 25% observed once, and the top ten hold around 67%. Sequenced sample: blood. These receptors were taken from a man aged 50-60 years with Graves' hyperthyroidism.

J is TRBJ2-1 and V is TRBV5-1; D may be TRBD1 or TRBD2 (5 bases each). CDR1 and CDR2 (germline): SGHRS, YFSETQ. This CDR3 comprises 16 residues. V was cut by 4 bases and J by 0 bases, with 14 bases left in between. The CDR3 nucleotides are TGCGCCAGCAGCATTCAGGGAGTTGGCTCCTACAATGAGCAGTTCTTC. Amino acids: CASSIQGVGSYNEQFF.

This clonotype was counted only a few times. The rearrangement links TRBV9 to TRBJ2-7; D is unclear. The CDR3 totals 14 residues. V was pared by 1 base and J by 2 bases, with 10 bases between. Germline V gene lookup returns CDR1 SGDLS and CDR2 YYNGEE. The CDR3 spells CASSVSGSAYEQYF. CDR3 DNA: TGTGCCAGCAGCGTAAGTGGGTCGGCCTACGAGCAGTACTTC.

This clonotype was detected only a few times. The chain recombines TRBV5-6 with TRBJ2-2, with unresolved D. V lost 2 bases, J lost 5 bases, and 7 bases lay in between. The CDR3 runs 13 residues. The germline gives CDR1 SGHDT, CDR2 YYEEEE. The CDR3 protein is CASSLYETGELFF. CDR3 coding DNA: TGTGCCAGCAGCTTATATGAAACCGGGGAGCTGTTTTTT.

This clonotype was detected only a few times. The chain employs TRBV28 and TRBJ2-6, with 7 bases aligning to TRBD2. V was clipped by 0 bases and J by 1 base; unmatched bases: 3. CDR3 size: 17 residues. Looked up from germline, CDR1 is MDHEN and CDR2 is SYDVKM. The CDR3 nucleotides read TGTGCCAGCAGTTTATGGGGGGGGGGTTCTGGGGCCAACGTCCTGACTTTC. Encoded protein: CASSLWGGGSGANVLTF. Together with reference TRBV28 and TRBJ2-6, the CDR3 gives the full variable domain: DVKVTQSSRYLVKRTGEKVFLECVQDMDHENMFWYRQDPGLGLRLIYFSYDVKMKEKGDIPEGYSVSREKKERFSLILESASTNQTSMYLCASSLWGGGSGANVLTFGAGSRLTVL.

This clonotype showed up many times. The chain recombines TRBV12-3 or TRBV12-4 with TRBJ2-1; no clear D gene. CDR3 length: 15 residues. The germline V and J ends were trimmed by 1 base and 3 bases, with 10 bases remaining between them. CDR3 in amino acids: CASSLGGMDYNEQFF. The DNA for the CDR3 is TGTGCCAGCAGTTTAGGCGGAATGGACTACAATGAGCAGTTCTTC.

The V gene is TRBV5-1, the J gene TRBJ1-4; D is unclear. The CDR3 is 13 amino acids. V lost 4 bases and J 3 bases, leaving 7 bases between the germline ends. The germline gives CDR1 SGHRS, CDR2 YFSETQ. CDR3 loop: CASSPGPNEKLFF. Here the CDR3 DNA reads TGCGCCAGCAGCCCCGGACCTAATGAAAAACTGTTTTTT.

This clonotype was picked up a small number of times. CDR3 in amino acids: CASALLGATEAFF. The CDR3 DNA reads TGTGCTAGTGCCTTGTTGGGGGCCACTGAAGCTTTCTTT. The V and J genes are TRBV12-5 and TRBJ1-1, with D possibly matching TRBD1 (6 bases). V was cut by 7 bases and J by 4 bases, with 13 bases left in between. Germline V CDR1 and CDR2: LGHNT, FRNRAP. There are 13 residues in the CDR3.

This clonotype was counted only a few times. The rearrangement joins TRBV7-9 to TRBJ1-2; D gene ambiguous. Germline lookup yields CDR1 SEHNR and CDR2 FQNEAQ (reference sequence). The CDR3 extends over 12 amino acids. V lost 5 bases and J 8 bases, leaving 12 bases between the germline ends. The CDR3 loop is CASSLGGDGYTF. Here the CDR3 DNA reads TGTGCCAGCAGCCTTGGAGGAGACGGCTACACCTTC.

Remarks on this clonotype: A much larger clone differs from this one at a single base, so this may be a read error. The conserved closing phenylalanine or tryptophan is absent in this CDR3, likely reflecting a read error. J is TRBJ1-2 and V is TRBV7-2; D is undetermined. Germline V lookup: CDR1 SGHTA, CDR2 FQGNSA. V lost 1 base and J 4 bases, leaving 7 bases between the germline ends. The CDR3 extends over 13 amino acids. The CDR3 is CASSLVQAYGYTS. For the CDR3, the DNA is TGTGCCAGCAGCTTAGTGCAGGCCTATGGCTACACCTCC.

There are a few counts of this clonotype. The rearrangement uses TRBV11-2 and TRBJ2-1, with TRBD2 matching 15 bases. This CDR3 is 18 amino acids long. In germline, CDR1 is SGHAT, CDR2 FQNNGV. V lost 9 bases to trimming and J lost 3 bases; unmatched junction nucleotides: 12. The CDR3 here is CASLKWTSGRGLYNEQFF. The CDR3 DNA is TGTGCCAGTTTAAAGTGGACTAGCGGGAGGGGGCTCTACAATGAGCAGTTCTTC.

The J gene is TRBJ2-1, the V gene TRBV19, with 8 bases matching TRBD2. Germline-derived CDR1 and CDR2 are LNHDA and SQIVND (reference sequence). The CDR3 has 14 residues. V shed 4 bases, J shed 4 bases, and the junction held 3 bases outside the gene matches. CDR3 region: CASSSGLAYNEQFF. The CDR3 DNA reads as TGTGCCAGTAGTAGCGGACTAGCTTACAATGAGCAGTTCTTC.

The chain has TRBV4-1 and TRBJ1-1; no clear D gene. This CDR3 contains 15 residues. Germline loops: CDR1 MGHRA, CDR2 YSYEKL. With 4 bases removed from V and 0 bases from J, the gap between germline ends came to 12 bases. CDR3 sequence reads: CASSRGREMNTEAFF. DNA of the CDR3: TGCGCCAGCAGCCGCGGACGGGAGATGAACACTGAAGCTTTCTTT.

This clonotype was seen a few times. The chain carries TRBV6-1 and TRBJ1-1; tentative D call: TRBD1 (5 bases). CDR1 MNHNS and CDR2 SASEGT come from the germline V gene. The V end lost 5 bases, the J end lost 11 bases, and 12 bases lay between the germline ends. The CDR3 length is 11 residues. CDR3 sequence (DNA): TGTGCCAGCAGTAACAGGATTTGGGCTTTCTTT. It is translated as CASSNRIWAFF.

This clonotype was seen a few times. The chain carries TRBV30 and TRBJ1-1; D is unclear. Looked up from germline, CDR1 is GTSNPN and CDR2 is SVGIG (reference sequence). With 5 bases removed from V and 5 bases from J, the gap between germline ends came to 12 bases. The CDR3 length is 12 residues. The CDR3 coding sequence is TGTGCCTGGGGATCGGGTCGGACTGAAGCTTTCTTT. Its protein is CAWGSGRTEAFF.

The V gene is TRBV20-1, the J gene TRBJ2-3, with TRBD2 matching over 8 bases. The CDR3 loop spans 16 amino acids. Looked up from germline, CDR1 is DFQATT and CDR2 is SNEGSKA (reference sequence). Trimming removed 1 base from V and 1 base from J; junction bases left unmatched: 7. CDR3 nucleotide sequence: TGCAGTGCTAGAGGATCGACAGCGGGGGGCACAGATACGCAGTATTTT. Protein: CSARGSTAGGTDTQYF.

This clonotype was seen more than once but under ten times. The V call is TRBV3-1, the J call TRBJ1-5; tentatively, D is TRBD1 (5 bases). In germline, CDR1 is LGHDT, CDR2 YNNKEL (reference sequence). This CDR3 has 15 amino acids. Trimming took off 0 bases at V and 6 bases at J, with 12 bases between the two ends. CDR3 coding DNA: TGTGCCAGCAGCCAAGATCCGGGGGGGGGTCAGCCCCAGCATTTT. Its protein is CASSQDPGGGQPQHF. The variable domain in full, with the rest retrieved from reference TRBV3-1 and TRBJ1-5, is DTAVSQTPKYLVTQMGNDKSIKCEQNLGHDTMYWYKQDSKKFLKIMFSYNNKELIINETVPNRFSPKSPDKAHLNLHINSLELGDSAVYFCASSQDPGGGQPQHFGDGTRLSIL.

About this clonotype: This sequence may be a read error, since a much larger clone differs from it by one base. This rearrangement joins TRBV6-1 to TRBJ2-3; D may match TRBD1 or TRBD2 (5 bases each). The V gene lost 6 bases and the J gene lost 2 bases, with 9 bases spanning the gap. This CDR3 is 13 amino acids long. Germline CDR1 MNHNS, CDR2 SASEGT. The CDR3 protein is CASSRDVTDTQYF. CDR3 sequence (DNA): TGTGCCAGCAGCCGGGACGTCACAGATACGCAGTATTTT.

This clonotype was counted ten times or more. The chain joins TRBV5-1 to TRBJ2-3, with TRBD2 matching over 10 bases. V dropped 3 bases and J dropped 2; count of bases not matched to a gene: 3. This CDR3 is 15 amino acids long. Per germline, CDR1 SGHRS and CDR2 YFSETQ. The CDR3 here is CASSWGTSATDTQYF. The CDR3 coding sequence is TGCGCCAGCAGCTGGGGGACTAGCGCCACAGATACGCAGTATTTT. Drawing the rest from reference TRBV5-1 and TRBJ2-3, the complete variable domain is KAGVTQTPRYLIKTRGQQVTLSCSPISGHRSVSWYQQTPGQGLQFLFEYFSETQRNKGNFPGRFSGRQFSNSRSEMNVSTLELGDSALYLCASSWGTSATDTQYFGPGTRLTVL.

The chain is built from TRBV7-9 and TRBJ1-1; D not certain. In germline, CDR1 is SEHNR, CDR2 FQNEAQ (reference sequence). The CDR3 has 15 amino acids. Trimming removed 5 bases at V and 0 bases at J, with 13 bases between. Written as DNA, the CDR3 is TGTGCCAGCAGCCGTTCCTCGTGGTTGAACACTGAAGCTTTCTTT. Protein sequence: CASSRSSWLNTEAFF.

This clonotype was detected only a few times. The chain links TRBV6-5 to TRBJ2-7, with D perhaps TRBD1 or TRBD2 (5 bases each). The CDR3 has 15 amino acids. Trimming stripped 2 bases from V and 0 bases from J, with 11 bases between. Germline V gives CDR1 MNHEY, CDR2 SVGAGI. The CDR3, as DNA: TGTGCCAGCAGTTACGGTTGGGGGAGCTCCTACGAGCAGTACTTC. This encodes CASSYGWGSSYEQYF.

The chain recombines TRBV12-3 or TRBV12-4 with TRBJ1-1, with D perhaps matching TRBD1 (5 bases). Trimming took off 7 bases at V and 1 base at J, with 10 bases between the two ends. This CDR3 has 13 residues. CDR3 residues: CASNPGGNTEAFF. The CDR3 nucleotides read TGTGCCAGCAACCCTGGGGGGAACACTGAAGCTTTCTTT.

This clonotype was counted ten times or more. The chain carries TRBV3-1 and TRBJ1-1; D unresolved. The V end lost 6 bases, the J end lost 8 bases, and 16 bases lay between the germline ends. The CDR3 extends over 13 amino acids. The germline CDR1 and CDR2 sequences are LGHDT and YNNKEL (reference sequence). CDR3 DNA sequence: TGTGCCAGCAGACACCTTTCTGAGAAGGAAGCTTTCTTT. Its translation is CASRHLSEKEAFF.

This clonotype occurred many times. The DNA for the CDR3 is TGTGCCAGCAGGATTGGGACTAGCGAACACAATGAGCAGTTCTTC. Amino acids: CASRIGTSEHNEQFF. The rearrangement joins TRBV6-1 to TRBJ2-1, with TRBD2 matching 10 bases. Germline-derived CDR1 and CDR2 are MNHNS and SASEGT. The CDR3 contains 15 residues. J was trimmed by 5 bases and V by 6 bases; bases with no gene match: 7.

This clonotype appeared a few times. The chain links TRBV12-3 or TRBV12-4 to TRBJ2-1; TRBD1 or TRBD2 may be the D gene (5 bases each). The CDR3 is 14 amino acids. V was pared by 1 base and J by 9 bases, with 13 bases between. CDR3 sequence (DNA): TGTGCCAGCAGTTTAGGGGCGAGAGGGGCTGAGCAGTTCTTC. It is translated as CASSLGARGAEQFF.

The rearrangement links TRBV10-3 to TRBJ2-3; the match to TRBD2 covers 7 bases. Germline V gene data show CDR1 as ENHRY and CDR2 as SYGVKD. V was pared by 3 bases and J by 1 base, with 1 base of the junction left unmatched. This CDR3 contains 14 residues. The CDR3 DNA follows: TGTGCCATCAGTGAAACTAGCGGCACAGATACGCAGTATTTT. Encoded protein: CAISETSGTDTQYF.

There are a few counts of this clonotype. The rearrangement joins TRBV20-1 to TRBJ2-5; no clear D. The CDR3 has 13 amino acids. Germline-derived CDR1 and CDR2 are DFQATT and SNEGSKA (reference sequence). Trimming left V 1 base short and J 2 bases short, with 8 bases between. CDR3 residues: CSARVTPQETQYF. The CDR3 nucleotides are TGCAGTGCTAGAGTAACACCTCAAGAGACCCAGTACTTC.

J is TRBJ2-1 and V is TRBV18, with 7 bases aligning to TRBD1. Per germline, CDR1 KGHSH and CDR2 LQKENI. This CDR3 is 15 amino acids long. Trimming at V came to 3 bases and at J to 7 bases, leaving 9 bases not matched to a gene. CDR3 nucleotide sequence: TGTGCCAGCTCACCGTCCGAGGGGGCTGGAAATGAGCAGTTCTTC. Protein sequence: CASSPSEGAGNEQFF.